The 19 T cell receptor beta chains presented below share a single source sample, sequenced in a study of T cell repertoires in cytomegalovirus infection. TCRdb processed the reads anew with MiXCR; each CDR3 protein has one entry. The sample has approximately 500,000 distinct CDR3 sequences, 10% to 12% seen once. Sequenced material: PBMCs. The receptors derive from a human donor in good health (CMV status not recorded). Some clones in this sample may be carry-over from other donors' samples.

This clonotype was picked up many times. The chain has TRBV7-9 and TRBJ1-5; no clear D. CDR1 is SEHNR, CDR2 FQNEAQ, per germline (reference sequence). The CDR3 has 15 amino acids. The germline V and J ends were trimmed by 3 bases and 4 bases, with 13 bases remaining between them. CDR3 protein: CASSFGSTDNQPQHF. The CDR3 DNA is TGTGCCAGCAGCTTTGGGAGTACAGATAATCAGCCCCAGCATTTT.

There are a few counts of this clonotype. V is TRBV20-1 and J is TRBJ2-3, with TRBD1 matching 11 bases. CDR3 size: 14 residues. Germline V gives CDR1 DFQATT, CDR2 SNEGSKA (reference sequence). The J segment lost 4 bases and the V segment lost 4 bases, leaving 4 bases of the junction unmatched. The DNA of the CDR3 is TGCAGTGCTAAGGGACAGGGGGGACCAGATACGCAGTATTTT. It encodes CSAKGQGGPDTQYF.

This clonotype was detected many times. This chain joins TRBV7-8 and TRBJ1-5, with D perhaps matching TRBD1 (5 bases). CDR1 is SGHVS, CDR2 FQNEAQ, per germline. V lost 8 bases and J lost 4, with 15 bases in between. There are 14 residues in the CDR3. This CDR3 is CASAGGLRNQPQHF. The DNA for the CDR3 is TGTGCCAGCGCGGGGGGTTTAAGAAATCAGCCCCAGCATTTT.

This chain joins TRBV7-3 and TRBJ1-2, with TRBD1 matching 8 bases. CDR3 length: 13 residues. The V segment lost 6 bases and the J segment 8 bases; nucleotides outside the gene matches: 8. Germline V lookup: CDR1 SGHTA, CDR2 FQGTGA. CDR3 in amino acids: CASRPDRDGGYTF. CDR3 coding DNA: TGTGCCAGCAGACCGGACAGGGATGGCGGCTACACCTTC.

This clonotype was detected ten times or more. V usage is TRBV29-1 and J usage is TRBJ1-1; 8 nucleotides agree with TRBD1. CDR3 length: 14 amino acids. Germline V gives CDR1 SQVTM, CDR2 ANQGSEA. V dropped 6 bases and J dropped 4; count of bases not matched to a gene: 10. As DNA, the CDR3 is TGCAGCGTGGCAGGGGGCGCTATCCCCACTGAAGCTTTCTTT. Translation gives CSVAGGAIPTEAFF. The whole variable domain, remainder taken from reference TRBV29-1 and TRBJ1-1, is SAVISQKPSRDICQRGTSLTIQCQVDSQVTMMFWYRQQPGQSLTLIATANQGSEATYESGFVIDKFPISRPNLTFSTLTVSNMSPEDSSIYLCSVAGGAIPTEAFFGQGTRLTVV.

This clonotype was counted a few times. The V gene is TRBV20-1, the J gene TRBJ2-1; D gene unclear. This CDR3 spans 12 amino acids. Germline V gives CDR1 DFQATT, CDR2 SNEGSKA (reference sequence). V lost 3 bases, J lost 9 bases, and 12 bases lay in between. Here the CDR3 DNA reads TGCAGTGCTAGCCCCTCTAGTTCTGAGCAGTTCTTC. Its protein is CSASPSSSEQFF.

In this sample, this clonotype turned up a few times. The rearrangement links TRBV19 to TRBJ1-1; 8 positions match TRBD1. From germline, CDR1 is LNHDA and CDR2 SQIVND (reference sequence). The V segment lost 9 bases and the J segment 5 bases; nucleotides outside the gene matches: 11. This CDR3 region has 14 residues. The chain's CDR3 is CASQKDRVRTEAFF. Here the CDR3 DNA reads TGTGCCAGCCAAAAGGACAGGGTGAGGACTGAAGCTTTCTTT.

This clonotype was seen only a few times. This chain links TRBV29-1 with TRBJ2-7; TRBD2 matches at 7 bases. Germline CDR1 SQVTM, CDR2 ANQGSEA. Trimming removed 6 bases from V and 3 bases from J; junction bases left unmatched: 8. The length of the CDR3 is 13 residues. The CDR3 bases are TGCAGCGTCACGGGGAGGGTAAACTACGAGCAGTACTTC. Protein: CSVTGRVNYEQYF.

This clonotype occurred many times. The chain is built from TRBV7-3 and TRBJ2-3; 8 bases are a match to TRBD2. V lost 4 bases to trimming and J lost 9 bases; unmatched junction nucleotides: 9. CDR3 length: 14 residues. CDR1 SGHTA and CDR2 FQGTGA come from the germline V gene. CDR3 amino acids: CASSSTASGRTQYF. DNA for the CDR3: TGTGCCAGCAGCTCGACAGCTAGCGGGCGGACGCAGTATTTT.

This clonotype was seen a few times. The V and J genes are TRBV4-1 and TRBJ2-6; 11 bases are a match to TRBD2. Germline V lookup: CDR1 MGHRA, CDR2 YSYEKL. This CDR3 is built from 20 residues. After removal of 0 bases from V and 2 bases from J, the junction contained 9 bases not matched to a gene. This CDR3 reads CASSQDNIGTSGPGANVLTF. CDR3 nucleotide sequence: TGCGCCAGCAGCCAAGATAATATCGGGACTAGCGGACCTGGGGCCAACGTCCTGACTTTC.

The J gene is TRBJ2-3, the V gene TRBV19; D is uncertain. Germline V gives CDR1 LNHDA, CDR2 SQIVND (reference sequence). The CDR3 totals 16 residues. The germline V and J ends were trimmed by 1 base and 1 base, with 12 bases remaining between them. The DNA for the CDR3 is TGTGCCAGTAGTATAGTAGACGCGGTCGGCACAGATACGCAGTATTTT. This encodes CASSIVDAVGTDTQYF.

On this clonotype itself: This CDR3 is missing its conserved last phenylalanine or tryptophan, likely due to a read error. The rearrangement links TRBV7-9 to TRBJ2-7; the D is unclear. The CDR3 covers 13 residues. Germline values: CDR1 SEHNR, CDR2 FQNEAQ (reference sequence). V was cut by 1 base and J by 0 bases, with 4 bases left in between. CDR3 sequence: CASSLDFSYEQYL. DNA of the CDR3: TGTGCCAGCAGCTTAGACTTCTCCTACGAGCAGTACCTC.

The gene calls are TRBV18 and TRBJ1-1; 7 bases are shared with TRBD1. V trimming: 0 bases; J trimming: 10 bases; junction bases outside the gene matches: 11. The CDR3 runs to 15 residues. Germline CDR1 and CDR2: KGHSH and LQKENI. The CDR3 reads CASSPPRDSPVSAFF. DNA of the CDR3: TGTGCCAGCTCACCACCGCGGGACAGTCCAGTTTCAGCTTTCTTT.

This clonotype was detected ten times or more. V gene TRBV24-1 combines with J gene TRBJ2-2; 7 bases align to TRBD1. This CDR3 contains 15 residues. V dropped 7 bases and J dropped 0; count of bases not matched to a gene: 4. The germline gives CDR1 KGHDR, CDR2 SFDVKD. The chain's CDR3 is CATRDGTANTGELFF. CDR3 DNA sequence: TGTGCCACCAGGGACGGGACAGCGAACACCGGGGAGCTGTTTTTT.

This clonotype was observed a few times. CDR3 sequence: CAIPQNTGELFF. The CDR3 DNA is TGTGCCATTCCGCAGAACACCGGGGAGCTGTTTTTT. The V call is TRBV27, the J call TRBJ2-2; D is unclear. V lost 10 bases and J lost 1, with 7 bases in between. Germline lookup yields CDR1 MNHEY and CDR2 SMNVEV (reference sequence). CDR3 length: 12 residues.

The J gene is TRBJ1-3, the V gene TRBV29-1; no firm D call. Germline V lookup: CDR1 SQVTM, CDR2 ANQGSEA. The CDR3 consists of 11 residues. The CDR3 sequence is CQGSSGNTIYF. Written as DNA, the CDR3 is TGCCAAGGGAGCTCTGGAAACACCATATATTTT.

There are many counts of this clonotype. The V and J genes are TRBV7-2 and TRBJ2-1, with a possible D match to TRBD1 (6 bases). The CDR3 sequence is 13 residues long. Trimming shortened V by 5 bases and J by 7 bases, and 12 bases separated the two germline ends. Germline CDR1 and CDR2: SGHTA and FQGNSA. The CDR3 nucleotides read TGTGCCAGCAGCCGGGACAATGTGAATGAGCAGTTCTTC. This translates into CASSRDNVNEQFF.

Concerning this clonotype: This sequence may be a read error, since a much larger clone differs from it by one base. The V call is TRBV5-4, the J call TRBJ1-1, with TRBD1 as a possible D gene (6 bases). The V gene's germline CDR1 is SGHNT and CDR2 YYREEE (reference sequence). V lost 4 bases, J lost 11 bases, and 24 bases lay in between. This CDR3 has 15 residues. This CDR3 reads CASSPRLQGGLFAFF. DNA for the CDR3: TGTGCCAGCAGCCCCCGACTACAGGGTGGGTTGTTCGCTTTCTTT.

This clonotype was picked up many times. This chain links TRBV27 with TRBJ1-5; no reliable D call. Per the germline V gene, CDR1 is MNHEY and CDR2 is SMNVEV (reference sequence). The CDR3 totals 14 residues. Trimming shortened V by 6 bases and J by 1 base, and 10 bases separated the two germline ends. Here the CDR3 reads CASSLSFSNQPQHF. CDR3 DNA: TGTGCCAGCAGCCTTAGTTTCAGCAATCAGCCCCAGCATTTT.